This T cell receptor (beta chain) was sequenced in a study of regulatory T cells in long-lasting Graves disease (TCRdb year 2021). Context from the whole study: In the newly diagnosed Graves' disease group, patients had been taking antithyroid drugs for less than 3 months. Patients with persistent Graves' disease were compared with patients with newly diagnosed Graves' disease using TCR sequencing and RNA sequencing of peripheral blood. The study took place in China and was registered as a clinical trial. A total of around 35 samples underwent TCR sequencing, from about 13 patients with persistent Graves' disease and roughly 20 patients with newly diagnosed Graves' disease. What the study reported, not specific to this receptor: Only the TCR beta chain was sequenced and analyzed. Preferential use of TRBV28, TRBJ1-2 and TRBJ2-5 was observed in persistent disease, whereas TRBV20-1 and TRBJ2-1 were favored in newly diagnosed disease. Patients with persistent disease shared more public clonotypes (over 2,500) than newly diagnosed patients did (about 970). The authors acknowledged the small sample size as a limitation that may reduce accuracy. Because the primary lesion, thyroid tissue, could not be accessed, the study looked at peripheral blood alone. Compared with newly diagnosed patients, patients with persistent Graves' disease had lower TCR Shannon entropy and fewer highly expanded clones, which suggests clonal expansion.

Receptors were amplified or captured by multiplex PCR. Instrument used: Illumina HiSeq 4000. TCR beta libraries were built with iRepertoire HTBI primers and Arm-PCR amplification of CDR3 regions. PCR products were gel purified before sequencing. The original methods were these. Gene usage analysis of CDR3 amino acid clonotypes relied on the 60 or so TRBV and more than twelve TRBJ segments identified across samples. Filtered high-quality paired reads were merged into contigs using COPE and FqMerger. Contigs were aligned with BLAST to IMGT TRBV, TRBD and TRBJ reference genes, and CDR3 was defined per IMGT. Highly expanded clones were defined as clonotypes with a frequency above 0.1%. Repertoire diversity was measured by Shannon entropy, and V-J evenness by the Gini coefficient. A clonotype was considered public if more than one individual shared it. TCRdb took the public reads, trimmed them with fastp at Q25, ran MiXCR for clone calling and kept in-frame beta chains. Records with the same CDR3 protein are collapsed into one entry carrying the most frequent genes and DNA. The V and J calls here are based on TCRdb, not the publication. Counted in this sample were hundreds of thousands of distinct CDR3 sequences; around 15% of them appeared once. Roughly 20% of the sample rests with the top ten.

The CDR3 starts with the cysteine, ends with the phenylalanine, and has 14 residues. Kept here is only the CDR3 DNA, which spans 42 bases and is read in frame from base 1. V drops 1 base and J drops 3 bases, leaving 9 bases in between. The germline V gene (reference sequence) sets CDR1 to SEHNR and CDR2 to FQNEAQ. At least ten counts were recorded for this clonotype. No antigen is known for it. Per-base qualities were not stored, and no clone one base away is much larger. The meaning of the sample's time point label: newly diagnosed GD, antithyroid drugs for less than 3 months. For both TCR sequencing and RNA sequencing, RNA was extracted from PBMCs in TRIzol. The diagnosis of Graves' disease followed American Thyroid Association guidelines. The patients came from an endocrinology department in Xi'an, China. Each patient gave approximately 10 milliliters of peripheral blood, collected in an EDTA anticoagulant tube. Ficoll Paque Plus density gradient separation was used to isolate PBMCs, and no further T cell sorting was performed. An Agilent 2100 Bioanalyzer and agarose gel were used to check RNA quality, while a NanoDrop 2000 measured RNA concentration.

The chain employs TRBV7-9 and TRBJ1-1, with a weak D call of TRBD1 (6 bases match). The sequence was collected from a female donor with Graves disease. The specimen was peripheral blood mononuclear cells (PBMCs), collected at new diagnosis, from a patient treated with antithyroid drugs. The CDR3 reads as follows: CASSLGRGYTEAFF. The DNA sequence reads TGTGCCAGCAGCTTAGGCAGGGGATACACTGAAGCTTTCTTT. This CDR3, with the reference TRBV7-9 and TRBJ1-1 proteins standing in past its ends, gives the full variable domain DTGVSQNPRHKITKRGQNVTFRCDPISEHNRLYWYRQTLGQGPEFLTYFQNEAQLEKSRLLSDRFSAERPKGSFSTLEIQRTEQGDSAMYLCASSLGRGYTEAFFGQGTRLTVV.